The 22 T cell receptor beta chains below come from one sample, sequenced in a study of tumor-infiltrating lymphocytes in primary liver carcinoma. Unsorted bulk tissue of roughly 17-33 mg yielded co-extracted RNA and DNA. Constant-region priming of about 0.5 ug total RNA yielded TCR beta cDNA. Library construction for TCR beta comprised three nested multiplex PCR rounds performed with slightly modified ARM-PCR. The opening two PCR rounds, 10 cycles each, paired TRBV1-TRBV30 forward primers with a C-beta reverse primer. TCRdb redid the calling of the multiplex PCR reads with MiXCR, one entry per CDR3 protein. The sample records about 210,000 distinct CDR3 sequences, around four fifths being singletons. What was sequenced was tumor tissue from primary liver carcinoma. These receptors all come from a man between 40 and 49 years old with primary liver carcinoma and hepatitis B virus infection.

The rearrangement uses TRBV6-5 and TRBJ1-2, with unresolved D. The CDR3 length is 16 residues. CDR1 and CDR2 from the germline V gene are MNHEY and SVGAGI. The V and J ends lost 4 bases and 1 base respectively, with 16 bases between them. CDR3 amino acids: CASSSGIGVVNYGYTF. In DNA form, the CDR3 reads TGTGCCAGCAGTTCCGGGATCGGGGTCGTTAACTATGGCTACACCTTC.

On this clonotype: The junction differs from germline at one of its ends, possibly a read error. The J gene is TRBJ2-7, the V gene TRBV5-1, with TRBD2 as a possible D gene (5 bases). The CDR3 is 15 amino acids. The germline V gene has CDR1 SGHRS and CDR2 YFSETQ. CDR3 sequence (DNA): TGCGCCAGCAGCTTCGCCGGGATAAGCTCCAACGAGCACTACTTC. Amino acid sequence: CASSFAGISSNEHYF.

J is TRBJ2-1 and V is TRBV6-6, with D perhaps TRBD2 (6 bases). The germline V and J ends were trimmed by 4 bases and 1 base, with 14 bases remaining between them. The CDR3 sequence is 16 residues long. Per the germline V gene, CDR1 is MNHNY and CDR2 is SVGAGI (reference sequence). CDR3 sequence: CASSSYTGVSYNEQFF. In nucleotides, the CDR3 is TGTGCCAGCAGTTCCTACACGGGGGTGTCCTACAATGAGCAGTTCTTC.

This clonotype was counted between two and nine times. A junction boundary mismatches the germline segment, possibly from a read error. This chain links TRBV11-3 with TRBJ2-1, with D unresolved. Germline V gene data show CDR1 as SGHNT and CDR2 as YENEEA. This CDR3 comprises 14 residues. CDR3 DNA sequence: TGTACCAGCAGCTTAGGCGTCTCGAACAATAAACAGTTCTTC. It is translated as CTSSLGVSNNKQFF. The variable domain in full, with the rest retrieved from reference TRBV11-3 and TRBJ2-1, is EAGVVQSPRYKIIEKKQPVAFWCNPISGHNTLYWYLQNLGQGPELLIRYENEEAVDDSQLPKDRFSAERLKGVDSTLKIQPAELGDSAVYLCTSSLGVSNNKQFFGPGTRLTVL.

Details on this clonotype: Likely a read error: the CDR3 ends without its conserved phenylalanine or tryptophan. The chain carries TRBV11-1 and TRBJ2-2; 8 positions agree with TRBD2. Germline V gene data show CDR1 as SGHAT and CDR2 as FQDESV (reference sequence). The CDR3 has 15 amino acids. CDR3 amino acids: CANSLSGVNTGELFI. Here the CDR3 DNA reads TGTGCCAACAGCCTTAGCGGGGTGAACACCGGGGAACTGTTTATT.

Concerning this clonotype: This sequence may be a read error, since a much larger clone differs from it by one base. The chain joins TRBV7-9 to TRBJ2-2; D is unclear. Germline lookup yields CDR1 SEHNR and CDR2 FQNEAQ (reference sequence). Trimming stripped 7 bases from V and 6 bases from J, with 12 bases between. There are 13 residues in the CDR3. CDR3 in amino acids: CASNPGFPGELFF. The CDR3 nucleotides read TGTGCCAGCAACCCCGGGTTTCCCGGGGAGCTGTTTTTT.

Of note for this clonotype: Its ends do not fully match the called genes, so a read error is possible. This chain connects TRBV6-5 to TRBJ2-1; D is unclear. In germline, CDR1 is MNHEY, CDR2 SVGAGI. The CDR3 totals 17 residues. CDR3 sequence: CASSHGSTLTGENEQFF. In DNA form, the CDR3 reads TGTGCTAGCAGTCACGGGTCCACTCTAACCGGAGAAAATGAACAGTTCTTC.

Regarding this clonotype: One end of the junction varies from germline; a read error may be responsible. The chain uses TRBV11-1 and TRBJ2-4; 13 positions match TRBD2. Germline CDR1 SGHAT, CDR2 FQDESV (reference sequence). This CDR3 is built from 17 residues. The CDR3 DNA reads as TGTGCCAAGAGCTTTCCCGGGACTAGCGGGATCAAAAACATTCAGAACTTC. Its protein is CAKSFPGTSGIKNIQNF.

The sample holds many counts of this clonotype. The chain links TRBV7-9 to TRBJ2-3; D ambiguous. Per the germline V gene, CDR1 is SEHNR and CDR2 is FQNEAQ (reference sequence). Trimming took 6 bases from V and 6 from J, leaving 7 bases between them. This CDR3 comprises 11 residues. The CDR3 coding sequence is TGTGCCAGCAGAGAGGTTGATACGCAGTATTTT. Its protein product is CASREVDTQYF.

A note on this clonotype: One end of the junction is discordant with germline, which a read error may explain. The chain has TRBV11-2 and TRBJ2-3; 8 nucleotides align to TRBD2. The CDR3 has 16 amino acids. Germline V gene sequence: CDR1 SGHAT, CDR2 FQNNGV. Written as DNA, the CDR3 is TGTGTCAGCATCTTACAAGCGGGAGTCAGCACAGATACCCAGTATTTT. Protein product: CVSILQAGVSTDTQYF.

This chain joins TRBV29-1 and TRBJ2-1; no clear D gene. The length of the CDR3 is 16 residues. From germline, CDR1 is SQVTM and CDR2 ANQGSEA. V was pared by 4 bases and J by 4 bases, with 20 bases between. Written as DNA, the CDR3 is TGCAGCGTTGGGTACAGAGTGGCTTCCGCATACAATGAGCAGTTCTTC. It specifies CSVGYRVASAYNEQFF.

The chain has TRBV30 and TRBJ1-2; 8 bases fit TRBD1. The germline gives CDR1 GTSNPN, CDR2 SVGIG (reference sequence). The CDR3 loop spans 15 amino acids. V gave up 6 bases and J gave up 6 bases; unmatched junction bases: 15. This CDR3 reads CACPGWTGWVDGYTF. Here the CDR3 DNA reads TGTGCCTGCCCAGGCTGGACAGGGTGGGTAGATGGCTACACCTTC.

A word on this clonotype: One end of the junction does not line up with germline, which may come from a read error. The V call is TRBV29-1, the J call TRBJ1-1, with D hard to call. Germline CDR1 reads SQVTM; CDR2 reads ANQGSEA. The CDR3 extends over 15 amino acids. CDR3 in DNA: TGCAGCGTTGCCCTGGGATGGGGAATGAACACTGAAGTTTTATTT. This codes for CSVALGWGMNTEVLF.

Of note for this clonotype: The conserved phenylalanine or tryptophan normally closing the CDR3 is absent here, so this likely arose from a read error. The V and J genes are TRBV12-3 or TRBV12-4 and TRBJ2-1; D is perhaps TRBD2 (6 bases). V lost 11 bases, J lost 5 bases, and 19 bases lay in between. CDR3 length: 14 residues. CDR3 nucleotides: TGTGCCCGCATCCAAAGGAGGGAGGACAATGAGCAGTTCTCC. This gives the protein CARIQRREDNEQFS.

Note on this clonotype: A junction boundary mismatches the germline segment, possibly from a read error. The rearrangement uses TRBV11-2 and TRBJ2-7; 9 bases agree with TRBD1. The CDR3 extends over 15 amino acids. The germline V gene has CDR1 SGHAT and CDR2 FQNNGV. The CDR3 DNA reads as TGTGCCAGCTGCTTACGATGGACAGGGGAAAACGAACGATATTTC. Translating it yields CASCLRWTGENERYF.

This chain joins TRBV11-3 and TRBJ2-2; D might be TRBD1 (6 bases). V shed 5 bases and J shed 12 bases, with 22 bases lying between them. This CDR3 region has 15 residues. Germline CDR1 and CDR2: SGHNT and YENEEA. In DNA, the CDR3 is TGTGCCAGCAGCACCCGGACAGAGAACACTGGACAGCTGTTTTTT. Its translation is CASSTRTENTGQLFF.

Of note for this clonotype: The junction differs from germline at one of its ends, possibly a read error. V usage is TRBV5-6 and J usage is TRBJ2-2, with D perhaps being TRBD1 or TRBD2 (5 bases each). Germline-derived CDR1 and CDR2 are SGHDT and YYEEEE. This CDR3 has 15 residues. The CDR3: CASIWGKTNTGQLFF. In DNA, the CDR3 is TGTGCCAGCATCTGGGGGAAGACGAACACCGGGCAGCTGTTTTTT.

The chain is built from TRBV29-1 and TRBJ2-3, with 7 bases lining up with TRBD2. Germline V lookup: CDR1 SQVTM, CDR2 ANQGSEA. CDR3 length: 13 residues. The V and J ends lost 8 bases and 6 bases, in that order; junction bases with no gene match: 11. The CDR3 spells CSIGAGVFDTQYF. CDR3 in DNA: TGCAGCATTGGCGCGGGAGTGTTCGATACGCAGTATTTT.

Concerning this clonotype: The junction departs from the called germline gene at one end, perhaps through a read error. J is TRBJ2-1 and V is TRBV29-1; 8 bases map to TRBD2. Germline V lookup: CDR1 SQVTM, CDR2 ANQGSEA. This CDR3 contains 14 residues. The CDR3 DNA is TGTAGCGTTGTATTGATTAGCGGGATAAATGAGCAGTTCTTC. Its protein product is CSVVLISGINEQFF.

With respect to this clonotype: One junction end does not reproduce the germline sequence, and a read error may be involved. V and J are TRBV11-1 and TRBJ2-1, with 8 positions matching TRBD1. Germline lookup yields CDR1 SGHAT and CDR2 FQDESV (reference sequence). CDR3 size: 16 residues. The CDR3 nucleotides are TGTGCCAGCAGCTTGGGACAGGCAAGCTCCTACAATGTGCAGTTGTTC. Its protein is CASSLGQASSYNVQLF.

The rearrangement joins TRBV20-1 to TRBJ2-3, with D perhaps TRBD2 (6 bases). Germline-derived CDR1 and CDR2 are DFQATT and SNEGSKA (reference sequence). The CDR3 has 13 residues. Trimming cost V 1 base and J 7 bases, with 12 bases left between them. The CDR3 here is CSARGRDGNTQYF. DNA for the CDR3: TGCAGTGCTAGAGGGCGGGATGGAAATACGCAGTATTTT.

The sample holds a few counts of this clonotype. This chain uses TRBV2 with TRBJ1-1, with D maybe TRBD1 (6 bases). The CDR3 contains 15 residues. CDR1 is SNHLY, CDR2 FYNNEI, per germline. The V end lost 8 bases, the J end lost 0 bases, and 16 bases lay between the germline ends. The CDR3 DNA reads TGTGCCAGCGGGAGCGGGGGCGATATGAACACTGAAGCTTTCTTT. It yields the protein CASGSGGDMNTEAFF.